Following are 5 T cell receptor beta chains from one sample sequenced in a study of identical twins. TCRdb reprocessed the 5' RACE reads via MiXCR and lists one record per CDR3 protein. The sample consists of under 900,000 distinct CDR3 sequences, over 15% of them appearing once. Another study also made use of these data, one on T cells expressing NK-cell markers.

Sequences were obtained from PBMCs. The receptors derive from a woman younger than 35 in good health.

The chain combines TRBV27 with TRBJ2-7; TRBD1 aligns across 7 bases. J was trimmed by 4 bases and V by 4 bases; bases with no gene match: 10. This CDR3 has 15 residues. Per the germline V gene, CDR1 is MNHEY and CDR2 is SMNVEV (reference sequence). This CDR3 is CASSSWDSAAYEQYF. The CDR3 DNA reads as TGTGCCAGCAGTTCCTGGGACAGTGCCGCTTACGAGCAGTACTTC.

This clonotype was seen ten or more times. Germline and junction disagree at one end, which may indicate a read error. V and J are TRBV12-3 or TRBV12-4 and TRBJ1-2; D uncertain. The CDR3 is 11 residues long. This CDR3 reads CASSNLPGPSF. CDR3 nucleotides: TGTGCCAGCAGCAACTTGCCCGGACCGAGCTTC.

This clonotype has more than one count but fewer than ten. This chain joins TRBV7-9 and TRBJ2-7, with 10 bases identical to TRBD2. After removal of 2 bases from V and 5 bases from J, the junction contained 6 bases not matched to a gene. This CDR3 is built from 15 residues. CDR1 is SEHNR and CDR2 is FQNEAQ in the germline V gene (reference sequence). For the CDR3, the DNA is TGTGCCAGCAGCTTACTTAGCGGGAGGATCCACGAGCAGTACTTC. It specifies CASSLLSGRIHEQYF.

Only a few counts were recorded for this clonotype. The rearrangement links TRBV5-1 to TRBJ2-3; D unclear. V was cut by 0 bases and J by 4 bases, with 12 bases left in between. The germline gives CDR1 SGHRS, CDR2 YFSETQ. The CDR3 length is 15 residues. The CDR3 nucleotides read TGCGCCAGCAGCTTGGCGCTAGTCATACCAGATACGCAGTATTTT. This sequence encodes CASSLALVIPDTQYF.

CDR3 sequence: CASSLDPARETQYF. In DNA, the CDR3 is TGCGCCAGCAGCTTGGATCCAGCCCGGGAGACCCAGTACTTC. This chain joins TRBV5-1 and TRBJ2-5; D is ambiguous. V shed 0 bases and J shed 5 bases, with 11 bases lying between them. CDR1 is SGHRS, CDR2 YFSETQ, per germline. The CDR3 is 14 residues long.